This T cell receptor (beta chain) was profiled in a study of read filtering for tumor transcriptome and immune sequencing. Study summary: By R-ISS, stages I, II and III held around 8, 15 and 7 patients. Transcriptome libraries were built from DNase-treated RNA.

Notes on the study in general: RNA-seq captured clonotypes less deeply and reliably than IR-seq. In IR-seq, single-read clonotypes were 65% to 90% of clonotypes but around 3.2% of reads.

From 350 to 500 ng of RNA, a library with molecular barcoded alpha/delta and beta/gamma adaptors was made. TCRdb re-called the reads through MiXCR, storing one row per CDR3 protein. The sample lists about 62,000 distinct CDR3 sequences, around a fifth occurring once. Germline assignment: CDR1 KGHDR and CDR2 SFDVKD. This CDR3 is built from 13 residues. V was trimmed by 5 bases and J by 6 bases, leaving 12 bases between them. This clonotype came up a few times. The antigen is not known. The source material was a population of CD138-negative cells sorted from bone marrow. J is TRBJ1-2 and V is TRBV24-1; no firm D call. The clonotype was recovered from a donor over 35 with multiple myeloma. DNA of the CDR3: TGTGCCACCAGTGGGAACGGGGTTGATGGCTACACCTTC. Its protein is CATSGNGVDGYTF.